These 31 T cell receptor beta chains were all obtained from the same sample, sequenced in a study of shared clonotypes between healthy human individuals. Data came from immunoSEQ multiplex PCR; TCRdb stores just in-frame clones and leaves some out. The sample lists around 1,900,000 clones, about 94% occurring once. CD45RO negativity and positive selection for CCR7 defined naive CD8 cells, a population that excluded terminally differentiated effector memory CD45RA+ cells. Sequenced material: naive CD8+ T cells from PBMCs. These TCRs come from a man in his late teens or twenties in good health. Some clones in this sample may be carry-over from other donors' samples.

This chain joins TRBV27 and TRBJ1-4; D perhaps matches TRBD1 (6 bases). The CDR3 runs to 17 residues. Germline assignment: CDR1 MNHEY and CDR2 SMNVEV (reference sequence). The ends were cut back, 0 bases at V and 2 bases at J, with 13 bases in the middle. CDR3 loop: CASSLSVPGVTNEKLFF. The CDR3 region has the DNA TGTGCCAGCAGTTTATCCGTCCCAGGGGTCACTAATGAAAAACTGTTTTTT.

J is TRBJ2-3 and V is TRBV29-1; no clear D gene. V gave up 7 bases and J gave up 8 bases, with 4 bases separating them. The length of the CDR3 is 8 residues. The germline V gene has CDR1 SQVTM and CDR2 ANQGSEA. CDR3 residues: CSDGTQYF. CDR3 coding DNA: TGCAGCGACGGTACGCAGTATTTT.

To note about this clone: This CDR3 is also generated by other DNA sequences in the sample. This chain connects TRBV27 to TRBJ2-7, with D uncertain. Germline-derived CDR1 and CDR2 are MNHEY and SMNVEV (reference sequence). There are 13 residues in the CDR3. V was trimmed by 3 bases and J by 2 bases, leaving 8 bases between them. The CDR3 here is CASSFGKTYEQYF. Written as DNA, the CDR3 is TGTGCCAGCAGTTTTGGGAAGACCTACGAGCAGTACTTC.

The rearrangement uses TRBV7-9 and TRBJ2-1; D is undetermined. Deletions cut 2 bases from V and 5 bases from J, with 7 bases between. Germline CDR1 SEHNR, CDR2 FQNEAQ (reference sequence). This CDR3 spans 13 amino acids. Written as DNA, the CDR3 is TGTGCCAGCAGCTTATTAACGGACAATGAGCAGTTCTTC. Translating gives CASSLLTDNEQFF.

J is TRBJ2-7 and V is TRBV29-1; 11 bases map to TRBD2. The CDR3 runs 14 residues. CDR1 SQVTM and CDR2 ANQGSEA come from the germline V gene. With V trimmed by 5 bases and J by 3 bases, 6 bases remained unmatched. In DNA, the CDR3 is TGCAGCGTTATACTAGCGGGAGTAGGCTACGAGCAGTACTTC. It specifies CSVILAGVGYEQYF.

This clone was observed a single time. V is TRBV6-5 and J is TRBJ1-4, with a possible D match to TRBD1 (6 bases). V was shortened by 4 bases and J by 8 bases, with 11 bases between the two germline ends. The CDR3 length is 13 residues. Germline values: CDR1 MNHEY, CDR2 SVGAGI. DNA of the CDR3: TGTGCCAGCAGTTCAGGGGATTGGGAAAAACTGTTTTTT. The encoded protein is CASSSGDWEKLFF.

A word on this clone: At one end, the junction sequence differs from germline, possibly due to a read error. The chain uses TRBV2 and TRBJ2-7; D is possibly TRBD2 (5 bases). The germline V gene encodes CDR1 SNHLY and CDR2 FYNNEI. The CDR3 runs 11 residues. The CDR3 nucleotides are TGTGCCAGCGAGGGCCCTCGAGGACCGACCTTC. Its translation is CASEGPRGPTF.

The chain joins TRBV5-6 to TRBJ1-1, with D tentatively TRBD1 (5 bases). The CDR3 sequence is 13 residues long. Germline values: CDR1 SGHDT, CDR2 YYEEEE. V lost 4 bases and J lost 4, with 11 bases in between. The CDR3 region has the DNA TGTGCCAGCAGCGAGGGGCCTACCACTGAAGCTTTCTTT. Translating gives CASSEGPTTEAFF.

CDR3 protein: CASRETGTDTQYF. DNA for the CDR3: TGCGCCAGCAGGGAAACAGGAACAGATACGCAGTATTTT. The chain couples TRBV10-1 to TRBJ2-3; TRBD1 is a possible D gene (5 bases). Trimming took 6 bases from V and 3 from J, leaving 10 bases between them. This CDR3 has 13 residues. Looked up from germline, CDR1 is WNHNN and CDR2 is SYGVQD (reference sequence).

This chain uses TRBV28 with TRBJ1-5; maybe TRBD1 (6 bases). Per germline, CDR1 MDHEN and CDR2 SYDVKM. The V end was cut by 6 bases, the J end by 1 base, with 16 bases between. The CDR3 is 16 amino acids. In DNA form, the CDR3 reads TGTGCCAGCAGCCTCGCTACAGGGCTGAGCAATCAGCCCCAGCATTTT. Translating gives CASSLATGLSNQPQHF.

The genes are TRBV5-8 and TRBJ1-1; D is perhaps TRBD1 (5 bases). From germline, CDR1 is SGHTS and CDR2 YDEGEE. CDR3 size: 14 residues. Trimming removed 0 bases from V and 1 base from J, with 7 bases in between. The CDR3 region is CASSLAGTNTEAFF. The CDR3 region has the DNA TGTGCCAGCAGCTTGGCCGGGACGAACACTGAAGCTTTCTTT.

The chain carries TRBV9 and TRBJ2-7; possibly TRBD1 or TRBD2 for D (5 bases each). The V end lost 0 bases, the J end lost 3 bases, and 19 bases lay between the germline ends. Looked up from germline, CDR1 is SGDLS and CDR2 is YYNGEE. There are 17 residues in the CDR3. CDR3 nucleotide sequence: TGTGCCAGCAGCGTAGATGGGGCAGCTCTGGGGGACTACGAGCAGTACTTC. The encoded protein is CASSVDGAALGDYEQYF.

The chain couples TRBV7-3 to TRBJ2-3; 7 bases are a match to TRBD1. The CDR3 spans 13 residues. The trim removed 6 bases at V and 4 bases at J, leaving 4 bases unmatched. Germline V gene sequence: CDR1 SGHTA, CDR2 FQGTGA. Here the CDR3 reads CASSEQGPDTQYF. In DNA form, the CDR3 reads TGTGCCAGCAGTGAACAGGGGCCAGATACGCAGTATTTT.

The V and J genes are TRBV28 and TRBJ2-6, with D perhaps TRBD1 or TRBD2 (5 bases each). The CDR3 is made up of 18 amino acids. Per germline, CDR1 MDHEN and CDR2 SYDVKM. V lost 4 bases to trimming and J lost 1 base, with 17 bases between them. The CDR3 nucleotides are TGTGCCAGCAGTTCCAATCGGGACCTTATTTCTGGGGCCAACGTCCTGACTTTC. This translates into CASSSNRDLISGANVLTF.

This clone was detected once. J is TRBJ2-7 and V is TRBV4-1; 10 bases are a match to TRBD1. This CDR3 spans 14 amino acids. Germline values: CDR1 MGHRA, CDR2 YSYEKL. The V segment lost 2 bases and the J segment 6 bases; nucleotides outside the gene matches: 4. CDR3 in amino acids: CASSQRDRGSEQYF. The CDR3 DNA is TGCGCCAGCAGCCAAAGGGACAGGGGAAGCGAGCAGTACTTC.

The CDR3 protein is CASREDTPWETQYF. The DNA of the CDR3 is TGTGCCAGCAGGGAGGACACGCCGTGGGAGACCCAGTACTTC. The V gene is TRBV6-6, the J gene TRBJ2-5; D assignment may be TRBD1 or TRBD2 (5 bases each). V lost 6 bases and J lost 5, with 16 bases in between. Germline CDR1 reads MNHNY; CDR2 reads SVGAGI (reference sequence). The CDR3 totals 14 residues.

V is TRBV7-8 and J is TRBJ2-7, with a possible D match to TRBD2 (6 bases). The germline V and J ends were trimmed by 2 bases and 0 bases, with 11 bases remaining between them. Germline CDR1 and CDR2: SGHVS and FQNEAQ. The CDR3 sequence is 15 residues long. The CDR3: CASSLPSVLSYEQYF. The DNA for the CDR3 is TGTGCCAGCAGCTTACCTAGCGTCCTCTCCTACGAGCAGTACTTC.

V usage is TRBV4-1 and J usage is TRBJ1-2; TRBD1 is a possible D gene (5 bases). V shed 5 bases and J shed 2 bases, with 12 bases lying between them. The CDR3 is made up of 14 amino acids. Germline V gene sequence: CDR1 MGHRA, CDR2 YSYEKL. CDR3 sequence reads: CASSSGTGNYGYTF. The CDR3 coding sequence is TGCGCCAGCAGCTCCGGGACTGGCAACTATGGCTACACCTTC.

This chain links TRBV5-6 with TRBJ2-7, with 12 positions matching TRBD1. With V trimmed by 3 bases and J by 1 base, 5 bases remained unmatched. Germline-derived CDR1 and CDR2 are SGHDT and YYEEEE. The CDR3 contains 16 residues. The chain's CDR3 is CASSWGTGGASYEQYF. CDR3 in DNA: TGTGCCAGCAGCTGGGGGACAGGGGGCGCTTCCTACGAGCAGTACTTC.

The chain employs TRBV13 and TRBJ1-5; D is possibly TRBD1 (6 bases). The V gene lost 0 bases and the J gene lost 6 bases, with 12 bases spanning the gap. The CDR3 extends over 15 amino acids. The germline V gene has CDR1 PRHDT and CDR2 FYEKMQ (reference sequence). CDR3 protein: CASSLGPGAGQPQHF. As DNA, the CDR3 is TGTGCCAGCAGCTTAGGCCCAGGGGCCGGTCAGCCCCAGCATTTT.

This sequence joins TRBV25-1 and TRBJ2-1; 7 nucleotides match TRBD2. V trimming: 5 bases; J trimming: 6 bases; junction bases outside the gene matches: 19. CDR1 and CDR2 from the germline V gene are MGHDK and SYGVNS. The CDR3 loop spans 18 amino acids. This chain's CDR3 is CASSKPARLAPRGNEQFF. The DNA of the CDR3 is TGTGCCAGCAGTAAACCTGCGCGACTAGCACCGAGAGGCAATGAGCAGTTCTTC.

V and J are TRBV6-5 and TRBJ2-7, with D perhaps matching TRBD1 (5 bases). V lost 0 bases and J 3 bases, leaving 9 bases between the germline ends. Germline CDR1 MNHEY, CDR2 SVGAGI. The CDR3 consists of 14 residues. The CDR3 spells CASSYSGRVYEQYF. The CDR3 DNA reads as TGTGCCAGCAGTTACTCGGGCAGGGTCTACGAGCAGTACTTC.

V is TRBV11-2 and J is TRBJ2-7; D not certain. Trimming removed 3 bases at V and 4 bases at J, with 13 bases between. This CDR3 has 14 amino acids. The V gene's germline CDR1 is SGHAT and CDR2 FQNNGV. The CDR3 DNA reads as TGTGCCAGCAGCTTTGGCCCGACCAGATACGAGCAGTACTTC. Its protein product is CASSFGPTRYEQYF.

The chain links TRBV5-5 to TRBJ2-7, with TRBD2 as a possible D gene (6 bases). The germline gives CDR1 SGHKS, CDR2 YYEKEE (reference sequence). CDR3 size: 15 residues. The ends were cut back, 4 bases at V and 2 bases at J, with 16 bases in the middle. CDR3: CASSHFGGPAYEQYF. Written as DNA, the CDR3 is TGTGCCAGCAGCCATTTCGGGGGTCCTGCCTACGAGCAGTACTTC.

This chain uses TRBV18 with TRBJ2-4, with D possibly matching TRBD2 (5 bases). Germline V gene lookup returns CDR1 KGHSH and CDR2 LQKENI. The CDR3 spans 16 residues. Trimming removed 6 bases from V and 1 base from J, with 16 bases in between. The CDR3, as DNA: TGTGCCAGCTCTTATAGCGATCCGGACGCCAAAAACATTCAGTACTTC. This translates into CASSYSDPDAKNIQYF.

The chain uses TRBV19 and TRBJ2-1; 11 bases agree with TRBD2. Trimming at V came to 3 bases and at J to 6 bases, leaving 4 bases not matched to a gene. Germline V gives CDR1 LNHDA, CDR2 SQIVND (reference sequence). The CDR3 is 15 residues long. The CDR3 region is CASSIQLAGVNEQFF. The CDR3 coding sequence is TGTGCCAGTAGTATTCAACTAGCGGGAGTCAATGAGCAGTTCTTC.

The rearrangement links TRBV19 to TRBJ2-7; 11 positions agree with TRBD1. The germline V gene has CDR1 LNHDA and CDR2 SQIVND (reference sequence). CDR3 size: 15 residues. J lost 3 bases, V lost 6 bases, and 7 bases had no gene match. The CDR3 DNA reads TGTGCCAGTAGCTGGGACAGGGGGAATTTCTACGAGCAGTACTTC. Translation gives CASSWDRGNFYEQYF.

The rearrangement uses TRBV7-3 and TRBJ2-1; D gene uncertain. This CDR3 comprises 13 residues. The ends were cut back, 4 bases at V and 10 bases at J, with 14 bases in the middle. Germline CDR1 reads SGHTA; CDR2 reads FQGTGA. DNA for the CDR3: TGTGCCAGCAGCTCCCTCTCCATGGACGAGCAGTTCTTC. This encodes CASSSLSMDEQFF.

This clone was detected only once. V and J are TRBV5-6 and TRBJ2-1; D is uncertain. Deletions cut 1 base from V and 10 bases from J, with 6 bases between. The CDR3 spans 11 residues. Germline V lookup: CDR1 SGHDT, CDR2 YYEEEE. CDR3 sequence reads: CASSLNAEQFF. CDR3 nucleotide sequence: TGTGCCAGCAGCTTGAATGCCGAGCAGTTCTTC.

The chain has TRBV5-1 and TRBJ2-7, with D uncertain. CDR1 and CDR2 (germline): SGHRS, YFSETQ. CDR3 length: 15 amino acids. The V gene lost 0 bases and the J gene lost 0 bases, with 10 bases spanning the gap. Here the CDR3 DNA reads TGCGCCAGCAGCTTGGTTGGGGAAACCTCCTACGAGCAGTACTTC. Translation gives CASSLVGETSYEQYF.

This chain connects TRBV27 to TRBJ2-5; D not resolved. Germline V gives CDR1 MNHEY, CDR2 SMNVEV (reference sequence). Trimming removed 4 bases from V and 7 bases from J, with 16 bases in between. This CDR3 has 14 amino acids. In nucleotides, the CDR3 is TGTGCCAGCAGTTCCGGCCTCTCCGCAAGGACCCAGTACTTC. It encodes CASSSGLSARTQYF.